This T cell receptor (beta chain) was found in a study of CD8 T cells in ankylosing spondylitis. Study-level points and caveats: Made up of eight highly homologous variants, a TCR beta motif appeared characteristic of ankylosing spondylitis blood. Reportedly, disease-linked clones are significantly enriched in ankylosing spondylitis patients' matched synovial fluid.

With molecular barcodes, quantitative 5'-RACE was used to make the TCR beta libraries. TCRdb passed the 5' RACE reads through MiXCR, listing each CDR3 protein once. Found here are roughly 670,000 distinct CDR3 sequences, around 20% of them singletons; the top ten hold around 20%. This clonotype has more than one count but fewer than ten. Antigen: not known. The sample consisted of blood, either unsorted or a sorted T cell fraction (not recorded which). This receptor was obtained from a male donor with ankylosing spondylitis.

CDR3 sequence reads: CASSLVTTETQYF. CDR3 DNA: TGTGCCAGCAGCTTAGTTACCACAGAGACCCAGTACTTC. The gene calls are TRBV7-9 and TRBJ2-5; no reliable D call. CDR3 length: 13 residues. Germline CDR1 SEHNR, CDR2 FQNEAQ (reference sequence). V lost 1 base and J 4 bases, leaving 7 bases between the germline ends. Combining the CDR3 with reference TRBV7-9 and TRBJ2-5 gives the whole variable domain DTGVSQNPRHKITKRGQNVTFRCDPISEHNRLYWYRQTLGQGPEFLTYFQNEAQLEKSRLLSDRFSAERPKGSFSTLEIQRTEQGDSAMYLCASSLVTTETQYFGPGTRLLVL.